This entry concerns a single TCR beta chain. Its matching antigen is unknown. The sample's time point: around eleven months of natalizumab therapy. The data were taken from a study of multiple sclerosis patients with progressive multifocal leukoencephalopathy. Sequencing was at survey level. Here immunoSEQ multiplex PCR was the method, and the copy in TCRdb shows in-frame clones only, minus some. The sample yields 20,000 to 30,000 clones, 85% to 95% seen once. Germline V CDR1 and CDR2: SGHRS, YFSETQ. CDR3 length: 14 residues. Trimming pared 4 bases from V and 3 bases from J, leaving 12 bases between. The study, taken as a whole, reports: Preferential TRBV-TRBJ pairings or common gene usage were not detected at PML. Most PML patients had lower entropy, suggesting less diverse TRB repertoires. Clones expanded at PML were already present before and during natalizumab.

This TCR was sampled from a man aged 25 to 45 with multiple sclerosis. Sequencing used PBMCs, obtained from a patient treated with natalizumab. The chain recombines TRBV5-1 with TRBJ2-3; no firm D call. This chain's CDR3 is CASSPLRPTDTQYF. In DNA form, the CDR3 reads TGCGCCAGCAGCCCCCTGAGGCCTACAGATACGCAGTATTTT.